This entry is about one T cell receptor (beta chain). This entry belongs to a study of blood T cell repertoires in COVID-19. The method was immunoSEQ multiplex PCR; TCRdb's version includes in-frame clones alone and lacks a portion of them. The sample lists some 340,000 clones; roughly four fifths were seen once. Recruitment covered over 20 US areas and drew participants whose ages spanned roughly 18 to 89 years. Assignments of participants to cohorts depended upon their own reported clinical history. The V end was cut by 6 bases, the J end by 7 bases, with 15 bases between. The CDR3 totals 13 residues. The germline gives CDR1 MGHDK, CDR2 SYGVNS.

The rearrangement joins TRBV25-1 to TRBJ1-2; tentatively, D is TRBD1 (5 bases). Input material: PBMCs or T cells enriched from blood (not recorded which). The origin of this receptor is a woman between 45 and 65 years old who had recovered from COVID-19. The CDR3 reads CASSVVQGFGYTF. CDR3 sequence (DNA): TGTGCCAGCAGCGTAGTTCAGGGTTTTGGCTACACCTTC.